This paragraph reports one T cell receptor (beta chain). What it binds is unknown. This sample was included in a study of T cell responses to AZD1222 COVID-19 vaccine. General study points: Repertoire samples came only from after the peak T cell response. The donors showed a predominance of white British ancestry and of females, with possible underestimation of clonal diversity. Increases in Spike-specific TCR breadth and depth were seen after two AZD1222 doses. Across spike, vaccine-associated CD4 TCRs were found, dominant at 160-218 and 743-854.

V gave up 5 bases and J gave up 5 bases; unmatched junction bases: 13. Looked up from germline, CDR1 is MNHNY and CDR2 is SVGAGI (reference sequence). The CDR3 loop spans 18 amino acids. TCRdb's table, derived via immunoSEQ multiplex PCR, lists solely in-frame clones and lacks some. Of about 110,000 clones listed, around 93% are singletons. The receptor comes from an adult who received the AZD1222 COVID-19 vaccine. This chain links TRBV6-6 with TRBJ2-3; 13 bases fit TRBD2. The material sequenced was peripheral blood, taken 28 days after the second AZD1222 dose. CDR3 protein: CASSQGTSGTPSVDTQYF. The DNA of the CDR3 is TGTGCCAGCAGTCAGGGGACTAGCGGGACCCCTAGTGTAGATACGCAGTATTTT.